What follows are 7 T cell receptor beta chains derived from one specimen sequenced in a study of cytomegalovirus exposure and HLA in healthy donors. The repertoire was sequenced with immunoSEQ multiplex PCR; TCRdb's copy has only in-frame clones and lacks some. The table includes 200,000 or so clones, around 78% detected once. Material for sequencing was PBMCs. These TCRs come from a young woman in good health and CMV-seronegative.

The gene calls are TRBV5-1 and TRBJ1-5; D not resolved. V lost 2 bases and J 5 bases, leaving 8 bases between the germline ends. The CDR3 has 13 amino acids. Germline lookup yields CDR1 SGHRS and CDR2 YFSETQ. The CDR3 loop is CASSFGPDQPQHF. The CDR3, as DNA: TGCGCCAGCAGCTTCGGGCCAGATCAGCCCCAGCATTTT.

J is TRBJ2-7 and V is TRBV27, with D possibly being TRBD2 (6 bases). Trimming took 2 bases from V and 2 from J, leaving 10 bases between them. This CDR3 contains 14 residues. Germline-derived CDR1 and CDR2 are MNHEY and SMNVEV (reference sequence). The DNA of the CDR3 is TGTGCCAGCAGTTTAGGCGGGAACCCCTACGAGCAGTACTTC. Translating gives CASSLGGNPYEQYF.

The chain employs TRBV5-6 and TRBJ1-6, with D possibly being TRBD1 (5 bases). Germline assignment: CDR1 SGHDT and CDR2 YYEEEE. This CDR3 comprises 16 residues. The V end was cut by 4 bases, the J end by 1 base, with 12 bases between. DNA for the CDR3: TGTGCCAGCAGCCTCCTCCAGGGATCCTATAATTCACCCCTCCACTTT. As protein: CASSLLQGSYNSPLHF.

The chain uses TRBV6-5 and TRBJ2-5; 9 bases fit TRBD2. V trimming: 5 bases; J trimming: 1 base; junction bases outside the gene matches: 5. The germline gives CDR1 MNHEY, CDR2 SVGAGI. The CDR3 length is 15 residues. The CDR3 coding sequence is TGTGCCAGCAGTCCCTCACTAGCGGGCCAAGAGACCCAGTACTTC. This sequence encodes CASSPSLAGQETQYF.

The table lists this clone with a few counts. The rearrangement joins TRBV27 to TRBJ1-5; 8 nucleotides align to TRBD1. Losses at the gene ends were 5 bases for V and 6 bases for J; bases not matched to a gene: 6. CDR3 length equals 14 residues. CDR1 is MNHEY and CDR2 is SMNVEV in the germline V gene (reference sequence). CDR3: CASSHGQGVQPQHF. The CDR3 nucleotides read TGTGCCAGCAGTCACGGACAGGGTGTTCAGCCCCAGCATTTT.

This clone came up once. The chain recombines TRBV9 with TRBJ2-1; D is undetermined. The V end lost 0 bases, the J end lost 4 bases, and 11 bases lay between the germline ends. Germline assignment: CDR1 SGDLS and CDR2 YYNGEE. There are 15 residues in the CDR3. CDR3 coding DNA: TGTGCCAGCAGCGTAGAGGGTGCCCCTTACAATGAGCAGTTCTTC. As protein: CASSVEGAPYNEQFF.

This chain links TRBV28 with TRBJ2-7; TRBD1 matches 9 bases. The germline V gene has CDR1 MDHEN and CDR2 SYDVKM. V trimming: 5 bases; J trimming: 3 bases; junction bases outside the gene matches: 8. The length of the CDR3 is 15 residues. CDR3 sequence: CASSPLGTGLYEQYF. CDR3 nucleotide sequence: TGTGCCAGCAGTCCCCTGGGGACAGGGCTCTACGAGCAGTACTTC.